A single sample gave rise to the 6 T cell receptor beta chains below, sequenced in a study of T cell changes during pregnancy in multiple sclerosis. Using immunoSEQ multiplex PCR, the repertoire was profiled, and TCRdb retains in-frame clones only, with some absent. The table lists roughly 18,000 clones, about four fifths of them singletons. The sequencing here drew on CD8+ T cells from peripheral blood mononuclear cells, taken in the second trimester of pregnancy. These receptors all stem from a female donor in good health, enrolled as a control in a pregnancy study.

This clone is categorized as medium-sized (0.01 to 0.1%). The sample carries other DNA sequences with the same CDR3. This rearrangement joins TRBV5-4 to TRBJ1-2; D remains unclear. The V gene's germline CDR1 is SGHNT and CDR2 YYREEE (reference sequence). The CDR3 is 13 residues long. Trimming took 0 bases from V and 6 from J, leaving 9 bases between them. CDR3: CASSLAGVDGYTF. CDR3 in DNA: TGTGCCAGCAGCTTGGCCGGGGTTGATGGCTACACCTTC.

The chain uses TRBV2 and TRBJ1-1, with unresolved D. V shed 5 bases and J shed 3 bases, with 16 bases lying between them. Germline CDR1 reads SNHLY; CDR2 reads FYNNEI. The CDR3 sequence is 15 residues long. The chain's CDR3 is CASSPAAYKDTEAFF. The CDR3 nucleotides read TGTGCCAGCAGTCCGGCGGCCTATAAGGACACTGAAGCTTTCTTT.

The rearrangement links TRBV7-2 to TRBJ2-1, with 7 bases fitting TRBD2. The CDR3 runs 14 residues. The ends lost 1 base at V and 10 bases at J; junction bases unmatched: 7. Per the germline V gene, CDR1 is SGHTA and CDR2 is FQGNSA. The CDR3 region is CASSLGLARNEQFF. The CDR3 DNA reads TGTGCCAGCAGCTTAGGACTAGCCCGGAACGAGCAGTTCTTC.

The gene calls are TRBV4-3 and TRBJ2-1; perhaps TRBD2 as D (5 bases). V was trimmed by 1 base and J by 0 bases, leaving 10 bases between them. Germline CDR1 is LGHNA and CDR2 is YSLEER. The CDR3 covers 16 residues. In nucleotides, the CDR3 is TGCGCCAGCAGCCAAGTGGAGGAGAGCTCCTACAATGAGCAGTTCTTC. This encodes CASSQVEESSYNEQFF.

The chain uses TRBV15 and TRBJ2-2; 7 positions match TRBD1. CDR3 length: 14 residues. CDR1 is LNHNV, CDR2 YYDKDF, per germline (reference sequence). The J segment lost 6 bases and the V segment lost 0 bases, leaving 1 base of the junction unmatched. The chain's CDR3 is CATSRERGPGELFF. CDR3 coding DNA: TGTGCCACCAGCAGAGAGAGGGGGCCCGGGGAGCTGTTTTTT. The full variable domain, with the rest looked up from reference TRBV15 and TRBJ2-2, is DAMVIQNPRYQVTQFGKPVTLSCSQTLNHNVMYWYQQKSSQAPKLLFHYYDKDFNNEADTPDNFQSRRPNTSFCFLDIRSPGLGDTAMYLCATSRERGPGELFFGEGSRLTVL.

The J gene is TRBJ2-2, the V gene TRBV28; possible D gene TRBD1, 6 bases. Trimming pared 11 bases from V and 0 bases from J, leaving 7 bases between. Germline CDR1 MDHEN, CDR2 SYDVKM. There are 12 residues in the CDR3. In DNA form, the CDR3 reads TGTGCCGAGGGGGCGAACACCGGGGAGCTGTTTTTT. This sequence encodes CAEGANTGELFF.